This T cell receptor beta chain was captured in a study of a mutant IDH1 vaccine in newly diagnosed glioma. The CDR3 contains 12 residues. Germline loops: CDR1 MNHNY, CDR2 SVGAGI (reference sequence). With 7 bases removed from V and 5 bases from J, the gap between germline ends came to 9 bases. There are many counts of this clone. The antigen is undetermined. Libraries were prepared by immunoSEQ multiplex PCR; TCRdb keeps only in-frame clonotypes and omits some of them. The table includes approximately 50,000 clones, 70% to 85% detected once. Documented time point: week 47, end of study. Doses comprised 300 ug of mutant IDH1 20-mer peptide each, plus topical imiquimod.

Sample: PBMCs, taken from a glioma patient whose treatment included an IDH1 peptide vaccine. The sequence derives from a woman aged 35 to 49 with glioma. Some clones in this sample may be carry-over from other donors' samples. This chain joins TRBV6-6 and TRBJ1-5; maybe TRBD1 (5 bases). CDR3 coding DNA: TGTGCCAGCAACATAGGGGATCAGCCCCAGCATTTT. Translated: CASNIGDQPQHF.